A selection of T cell receptor beta chains follows, all from one sample in a study of identical twins. MiXCR was run by TCRdb on the 5' RACE reads, yielding one entry per CDR3 protein. Of 400,000 to 650,000 distinct CDR3 sequences in the sample, around 20% were seen once. The same data also contributed to another study, on T cells expressing NK-cell markers.

Source material: CD4+ T cells sorted from blood. These receptors all stem from a woman aged 18-29 years in good health. CDR3s include the opening cysteine and the closing phenylalanine or tryptophan. D genes are given only for firm matches.

D gene	V gene	J gene	CDR3 protein
TRBD2	TRBV7-7	TRBJ2-1	CASSQGRDHEQFF
NA	TRBV6-2/TRBV6-3	TRBJ2-2	CASRSAPGGGDNTGELFF
TRBD2	TRBV20-1	TRBJ2-3	CSARQPLAGTQYF
NA	TRBV15	TRBJ2-2	CATSRRQPPGELFF
TRBD2	TRBV2	TRBJ2-1	CASSPRLAAYNEQFF
NA	TRBV11-3	TRBJ2-3	CASSLDWRDTQYF
TRBD2	TRBV2	TRBJ2-1	CASSLAGATYNEQFF
NA	TRBV20-1	TRBJ2-5	CSANGGDLQETQYF
NA	TRBV7-2	TRBJ2-7	CASSSRVRYGEQYF
NA	TRBV7-9	TRBJ2-7	CASSPHAHEQYF
TRBD2	TRBV7-8	TRBJ2-5	CASSRRLAEQETQYF
TRBD2	TRBV24-1	TRBJ2-1	CATSDSIKRGSYNEQFF
TRBD2	TRBV2	TRBJ2-3	CASNLAGGRSTDTQYF
NA	TRBV15	TRBJ2-3	CATSTAPTDTQYF